These T cell receptor beta chains were read from a single sample in a study of human T cells and chemical hapten exposure. TCRdb re-derived calls from the RACE reads in MiXCR, one entry per CDR3 protein. The sample contains fewer than 500,000 distinct CDR3 sequences, more than 4.5% of which appear only once. Specimen: whole blood, collected in connection with sensitization to the hapten diphenylcyclopropenone (DPC). These receptors were obtained from a woman in her forties or fifties with alopecia areata. Some clones in this sample may be carry-over from other donors' samples. CDR3s include the opening cysteine and the closing phenylalanine or tryptophan. A D gene is named only where the DNA matches it firmly. Not all rows give a size; the values are once, few, many and, for expanded clones, a class.

CDR3: CASSDRGVGEKLFF; DNA: TGTGCCAGCAGTGATCGGGGGGTAGGAGAAAAACTGTTTTTT; size: few; J: TRBJ1-4; D: -; V: TRBV2
CDR3: CASSVVSTSSTDTQYF; DNA: TGTGCCAGCAGCGTAGTTAGCACCTCTAGCACAGATACGCAGTATTTT; size: -; J: TRBJ2-3; D: -; V: TRBV9
CDR3: CASSQDYRAFF; DNA: TGTGCCAGCAGCCAAGATTACAGAGCTTTCTTT; size: many; J: TRBJ1-1; D: -; V: TRBV3-1
CDR3: CASSFTPKSSGNTIYF; DNA: TGTGCCAGCAGTTTCACCCCTAAGAGCTCTGGAAACACCATATATTTT; size: many; J: TRBJ1-3; D: -; V: TRBV12-3/TRBV12-4
CDR3: CASSLTLNTGELFF; DNA: TGTGCCAGCAGCTTGACCCTGAACACCGGGGAGCTGTTTTTT; size: few; J: TRBJ2-2; D: -; V: TRBV7-3
CDR3: CASSPIAGTQYF; DNA: TGTGCCAGCAGCCCGATAGCGGGCACGCAGTATTTT; size: many; J: TRBJ2-3; D: TRBD2; V: TRBV11-1
CDR3: CASSLDPGRDEQFF; DNA: TGCGCCAGCAGCTTGGATCCAGGGAGAGATGAGCAGTTCTTC; size: few; J: TRBJ2-1; D: -; V: TRBV5-1
CDR3: CASAADSSNEQFF; DNA: TGTGCCAGCGCCGCAGACAGTTCCAATGAGCAGTTCTTC; size: few; J: TRBJ2-1; D: -; V: TRBV3-1
CDR3: CATSDLGNTGELFF; DNA: TGTGCCACCAGTGATTTAGGGAACACCGGGGAGCTGTTTTTT; size: many; J: TRBJ2-2; D: -; V: TRBV24-1
CDR3: CAWSGSILEETQYF; DNA: TGTGCCTGGAGTGGAAGTATCCTTGAAGAGACCCAGTACTTC; size: many; J: TRBJ2-5; D: -; V: TRBV30
CDR3: CASSEQGLDGYTF; DNA: TGTGCCAGCAGTGAACAGGGGCTGGATGGCTACACCTTC; size: many; J: TRBJ1-2; D: -; V: TRBV25-1
CDR3: CSATPGTNTGELFF; DNA: TGCAGTGCCACTCCAGGGACCAACACCGGGGAGCTGTTTTTT; size: many; J: TRBJ2-2; D: -; V: TRBV20-1
CDR3: CASMDRLAYEQYF; DNA: TGCGCCAGCATGGACCGGCTTGCCTACGAGCAGTACTTC; size: many; J: TRBJ2-7; D: -; V: TRBV10-2
CDR3: CASSSVPHYEQYF; DNA: TGTGCCAGCAGCTCAGTCCCGCACTACGAGCAGTACTTC; size: few; J: TRBJ2-7; D: -; V: TRBV7-9
CDR3: CSARVGSRNTGELFF; DNA: TGCAGTGCTAGAGTTGGTTCCCGGAACACCGGGGAGCTGTTTTTT; size: many; J: TRBJ2-2; D: -; V: TRBV20-1
CDR3: CASSLYSGGIDEQFF; DNA: TGTGCCAGCAGCTTATATAGCGGGGGGATAGATGAGCAGTTCTTC; size: -; J: TRBJ2-1; D: TRBD2; V: TRBV13
CDR3: CASSYLAEGNEQFF; DNA: TGTGCCAGCAGTTACTTAGCGGAGGGCAATGAGCAGTTCTTC; size: many; J: TRBJ2-1; D: -; V: TRBV6-5
CDR3: CATSREQGAILSLHF; DNA: TGTGCCACCAGCAGGGAACAGGGGGCTATTCTGTCCCTCCACTTT; size: many; J: TRBJ1-6; D: TRBD1; V: TRBV15
CDR3: CSVGGLAGANYGYTF; DNA: TGCAGCGTTGGTGGTTTGGCAGGGGCTAACTATGGCTACACCTTC; size: many; J: TRBJ1-2; D: -; V: TRBV29-1
CDR3: CSVEDWAEQIRGYTF; DNA: TGCAGCGTTGAAGACTGGGCTGAACAGATTCGGGGCTACACCTTC; size: -; J: TRBJ1-2; D: -; V: TRBV29-1
CDR3: CASNFEGMGNQPQHF; DNA: TGTGCCAGCAATTTCGAAGGTATGGGCAATCAGCCCCAGCATTTT; size: -; J: TRBJ1-5; D: -; V: TRBV6-2/TRBV6-3
CDR3: CASSFETPAYEQYF; DNA: TGTGCCAGCAGTTTCGAGACGCCAGCCTACGAGCAGTACTTC; size: many; J: TRBJ2-7; D: -; V: TRBV28
CDR3: CASSLEFRVSADTQYF; DNA: TGTGCCAGCAGCTTGGAGTTCAGGGTTTCCGCAGATACGCAGTATTTT; size: few; J: TRBJ2-3; D: -; V: TRBV5-4
CDR3: CAWSARGNQPQHF; DNA: TGTGCCTGGAGTGCCAGGGGTAATCAGCCCCAGCATTTT; size: few; J: TRBJ1-5; D: -; V: TRBV30
CDR3: CSASRGGSRFYEQYF; DNA: TGCAGTGCGAGCCGGGGCGGGAGCCGTTTCTACGAGCAGTACTTC; size: many; J: TRBJ2-7; D: TRBD2; V: TRBV20-1
CDR3: CASSLDGDYGYTF; DNA: TGTGCCAGCAGCTTAGATGGGGACTATGGCTACACCTTC; size: many; J: TRBJ1-2; D: -; V: TRBV7-8
CDR3: CASRTAGRGEQYF; DNA: TGTGCCAGCCGAACTGCGGGGAGGGGCGAGCAGTACTTC; size: many; J: TRBJ2-7; D: TRBD2; V: TRBV28
CDR3: CASSSRTSGGQSYEQYF; DNA: TGTGCCAGCAGCTCCAGGACTAGCGGGGGCCAGTCCTACGAGCAGTACTTC; size: few; J: TRBJ2-7; D: TRBD2; V: TRBV4-2
CDR3: CSARDHQRTSQNIQYF; DNA: TGCAGTGCTAGAGATCATCAGCGTACCTCCCAAAACATTCAGTACTTC; size: -; J: TRBJ2-4; D: -; V: TRBV20-1
CDR3: CSVEAGGLNTEAFF; DNA: TGCAGCGTTGAAGCAGGGGGACTGAACACTGAAGCTTTCTTT; size: many; J: TRBJ1-1; D: TRBD1; V: TRBV29-1
CDR3: CASSLDLAGGHNEQFF; DNA: TGTGCCAGCAGCTTAGATCTAGCGGGAGGCCACAATGAGCAGTTCTTC; size: many; J: TRBJ2-1; D: TRBD2; V: TRBV11-3
CDR3: CATSVGTSYTEAFF; DNA: TGTGCCACCAGTGTGGGGACAAGTTACACTGAAGCTTTCTTT; size: many; J: TRBJ1-1; D: -; V: TRBV24-1
CDR3: CASSSGPEPQHF; DNA: TGTGCCAGCAGCTCCGGACCAGAGCCCCAGCATTTT; size: many; J: TRBJ1-5; D: -; V: TRBV7-9
CDR3: CASNLDNTDSPLHF; DNA: TGTGCCAGCAACCTAGACAATACCGATTCACCCCTCCACTTT; size: many; J: TRBJ1-6; D: -; V: TRBV7-8
CDR3: CASSPVGSTDTQYF; DNA: TGTGCCAGCTCACCGGTCGGGAGCACAGATACGCAGTATTTT; size: many; J: TRBJ2-3; D: -; V: TRBV18
CDR3: CASSPPATRRGYTF; DNA: TGTGCCAGCAGCCCCCCGGCCACACGCCGTGGCTACACCTTC; size: -; J: TRBJ1-2; D: -; V: TRBV7-9
CDR3: CSVPGHSSYNEQFF; DNA: TGCAGCGTCCCGGGACACAGCTCCTACAATGAGCAGTTCTTC; size: many; J: TRBJ2-1; D: -; V: TRBV29-1
CDR3: CASSQHVAGVTYEQYF; DNA: TGCGCCAGCAGCCAACACGTAGCGGGGGTGACCTACGAGCAGTACTTC; size: many; J: TRBJ2-7; D: TRBD2; V: TRBV4-1
CDR3: CASSLKGTRNTEAFF; DNA: TGTGCCAGCAGTTTAAAAGGTACTCGGAACACTGAAGCTTTCTTT; size: many; J: TRBJ1-1; D: -; V: TRBV12-3/TRBV12-4
CDR3: CASSQRGYREDTQYF; DNA: TGCGCCAGCAGCCAGAGAGGATACAGGGAGGATACGCAGTATTTT; size: many; J: TRBJ2-3; D: -; V: TRBV4-1
CDR3: CSVREVDTEAFF; DNA: TGCAGTGTCCGGGAGGTGGACACTGAAGCTTTCTTT; size: many; J: TRBJ1-1; D: -; V: TRBV20-1
CDR3: CASSPMSGLGEAFF; DNA: TGTGCCAGCAGCCCCATGTCAGGGCTTGGTGAAGCTTTCTTT; size: many; J: TRBJ1-1; D: -; V: TRBV7-2
CDR3: CASYVLNYGYTF; DNA: TGTGCCAGCTACGTGCTTAACTATGGCTACACCTTC; size: many; J: TRBJ1-2; D: -; V: TRBV28
CDR3: CASSLAPLLAGGPGNEQFF; DNA: TGTGCCAGCAGCTTAGCCCCTCTTTTAGCGGGAGGGCCGGGGAATGAGCAGTTCTTC; size: -; J: TRBJ2-1; D: TRBD2; V: TRBV7-2
CDR3: CASSVGEGPSYGYTF; DNA: TGTGCCAGCAGCGTAGGTGAAGGGCCCTCTTATGGCTACACCTTC; size: many; J: TRBJ1-2; D: -; V: TRBV9
CDR3: CASSFGLAGAGELFF; DNA: TGTGCCAGCAGCTTTGGGCTAGCGGGGGCCGGGGAGCTGTTTTTT; size: few; J: TRBJ2-2; D: TRBD2; V: TRBV11-1
CDR3: CASRPGTLPYEQYF; DNA: TGTGCCAGCAGACCCGGGACCCTCCCCTACGAGCAGTACTTC; size: many; J: TRBJ2-7; D: -; V: TRBV12-3/TRBV12-4
CDR3: CASLSPDITYEQYF; DNA: TGTGCCAGCCTTTCGCCAGATATTACCTACGAGCAGTACTTC; size: many; J: TRBJ2-7; D: -; V: TRBV28